The 24 T cell receptor beta chains listed next were all sequenced from one sample in a study of control samples from healthy donors and cancer patients. Sequencing was performed with immunoSEQ multiplex PCR; in TCRdb, only in-frame clones are kept and a portion is missing. This sample has about 94,000 clones, with approximately 90% found just once. Sequencing was carried out using blood. Receptors originate from a woman aged 18 to 35 in good health.

V is TRBV3-1 (or the pseudogene TRBV3-2) and J is TRBJ1-2; D perhaps matches TRBD1 (6 bases). The CDR3 is 14 residues long. V was clipped by 4 bases and J by 6 bases, with 15 bases between them. CDR1 is LGHDT, CDR2 YNNKEL, per germline (reference sequence). The CDR3 loop reads CASSLNEGVHGYTF. The CDR3 coding sequence is TGTGCCAGCAGCCTCAATGAGGGGGTGCATGGCTACACCTTC.

The chain couples TRBV2 to TRBJ2-3; D perhaps matches TRBD1 (5 bases). V gave up 4 bases and J gave up 3 bases, with 5 bases separating them. CDR1 and CDR2 (germline): SNHLY, FYNNEI. There are 12 residues in the CDR3. The CDR3 DNA follows: TGTGCCAGCAGTGGACAGACAGATACGCAGTATTTT. It codes for CASSGQTDTQYF.

This chain joins TRBV14 and TRBJ1-4; 9 bases map to TRBD1. Germline V CDR1 and CDR2: SGHDN, FVKESK. The CDR3 covers 15 residues. Unmatched junction bases numbered 4, after V lost 2 bases and J lost 6 bases. CDR3 residues: CASSQYRTGDEKLFF. The CDR3 DNA reads as TGTGCCAGCAGCCAATACAGGACAGGGGATGAAAAACTGTTTTTT.

V usage is TRBV7-6 and J usage is TRBJ2-1; the D gene is possibly TRBD1 (6 bases). The CDR3 runs 17 residues. Germline V gives CDR1 SGHVS, CDR2 FNYEAQ. V shed 4 bases and J shed 0 bases, with 16 bases lying between them. CDR3 in DNA: TGTGCCAGCAGCTCAGACAGGCATCCGAGCTCCTACAATGAGCAGTTCTTC. This gives the protein CASSSDRHPSSYNEQFF.

The chain uses TRBV9 and TRBJ1-5, with a tentative D call TRBD1 (5 bases). CDR3 size: 15 residues. V gave up 10 bases and J gave up 11 bases, with 28 bases separating them. Germline assignment: CDR1 SGDLS and CDR2 YYNGEE. The CDR3 reads CAPVPGGISNRSQHF. In DNA, the CDR3 is TGTGCCCCTGTCCCCGGGGGGATCTCTAATAGGTCCCAGCATTTT.

The chain employs TRBV2 and TRBJ1-1; D perhaps matches TRBD1 (5 bases). The V end lost 8 bases, the J end lost 2 bases, and 12 bases lay between the germline ends. Germline CDR1 reads SNHLY; CDR2 reads FYNNEI. The CDR3 consists of 13 residues. The CDR3 DNA is TGTGCCAGCGCACAGGAAGAAAACACTGAAGCTTTCTTT. Amino acids: CASAQEENTEAFF.

The V call is TRBV5-1, the J call TRBJ2-7; D is possibly TRBD2 (5 bases). This CDR3 comprises 14 residues. V lost 3 bases, J lost 3 bases, and 13 bases lay in between. Germline CDR1 is SGHRS and CDR2 is YFSETQ. CDR3 nucleotides: TGCGCCAGCAGCTCCGGACTTTCAAACTACGAGCAGTACTTC. This sequence encodes CASSSGLSNYEQYF.

The V gene is TRBV6-1, the J gene TRBJ2-7, with 10 positions matching TRBD2. The CDR3 spans 15 residues. V gave up 1 base and J gave up 5 bases; unmatched junction bases: 5. Germline V gene sequence: CDR1 MNHNS, CDR2 SASEGT. CDR3 sequence reads: CASSEVSGGAHEQYF. The CDR3 DNA follows: TGTGCCAGCAGTGAAGTCAGCGGGGGGGCCCACGAGCAGTACTTC.

The V call is TRBV5-6, the J call TRBJ2-5; 10 bases match TRBD1. The J segment lost 5 bases and the V segment lost 4 bases, leaving 2 bases of the junction unmatched. This CDR3 spans 13 amino acids. The germline V gene encodes CDR1 SGHDT and CDR2 YYEEEE. The CDR3 nucleotides read TGTGCCAGCAGCCGACAGGGGGCCGAGACCCAGTACTTC. Protein: CASSRQGAETQYF. Variable domain in full (rest from reference TRBV5-6 and TRBJ2-5): DAGVTQSPTHLIKTRGQQVTLRCSPKSGHDTVSWYQQALGQGPQFIFQYYEEEERQRGNFPDRFSGHQFPNYSSELNVNALLLGDSALYLCASSRQGAETQYFGPGTRLLVL.

The chain employs TRBV7-9 and TRBJ2-1; no firm D call. V was pared by 7 bases and J by 3 bases, with 10 bases between. The germline V gene encodes CDR1 SEHNR and CDR2 FQNEAQ (reference sequence). The CDR3 is 13 amino acids. The CDR3 spells CASMAEVYNEQFF. CDR3 DNA sequence: TGTGCCAGCATGGCGGAAGTCTACAATGAGCAGTTCTTC.

In DNA form, the CDR3 reads TGTGCCAGCAGTGACCCACAGGGAACTTACAATGAGCAGTTCTTC. Amino acids: CASSDPQGTYNEQFF. This chain links TRBV6-1 with TRBJ2-1; possibly TRBD1 for D (6 bases). Between the trimmed V and J ends, which lost 3 bases and 4 bases, there was a span of 13 bases. Germline-derived CDR1 and CDR2 are MNHNS and SASEGT. There are 15 residues in the CDR3.

The chain recombines TRBV7-9 with TRBJ2-7, with 11 bases lining up with TRBD1. The CDR3 has 14 residues. Germline loops: CDR1 SEHNR, CDR2 FQNEAQ (reference sequence). Trimming took 5 bases from V and 4 from J; bases not matched to a gene: 4. The CDR3 coding sequence is TGTGCCAGCAGCCCGGGACAGGGGGAATACGAGCAGTACTTC. This translates into CASSPGQGEYEQYF.

The V call is TRBV11-2, the J call TRBJ1-4, with D possibly TRBD1 on 5 matching bases. Looked up from germline, CDR1 is SGHAT and CDR2 is FQNNGV. V lost 5 bases, J lost 0 bases, and 16 bases lay in between. This CDR3 comprises 17 residues. In DNA form, the CDR3 reads TGTGCCAGCAGCCCGGTGAGGGGAAGGGCAACTAATGAAAAACTGTTTTTT. It encodes CASSPVRGRATNEKLFF.

V gene TRBV6-1 combines with J gene TRBJ1-3, with 12 bases that match TRBD1. Trimming removed 4 bases from V and 4 bases from J; junction bases left unmatched: 11. The germline V gene has CDR1 MNHNS and CDR2 SASEGT. This CDR3 region has 18 residues. The DNA of the CDR3 is TGTGCCAGCAGTGTGCAACCGGGACAGGGGGCGCGAGGAAACACCATATATTTT. This gives the protein CASSVQPGQGARGNTIYF.

The chain combines TRBV27 with TRBJ1-5, with no clear D. Per germline, CDR1 MNHEY and CDR2 SMNVEV (reference sequence). Trimming removed 4 bases from V and 2 bases from J, with 9 bases in between. This CDR3 is built from 14 residues. CDR3 sequence (DNA): TGTGCCAGCAGTTGGCAGGCGGGCAATCAGCCCCAGCATTTT. Translated, it gives CASSWQAGNQPQHF.

The gene calls are TRBV5-4 and TRBJ1-5; TRBD1 matches at 8 bases. This CDR3 region has 15 residues. V shed 0 bases and J 5 bases; nucleotides not matched to a gene: 4. Germline-derived CDR1 and CDR2 are SGHNT and YYREEE (reference sequence). CDR3 protein: CASSLGTGGDQPQHF. In DNA form, the CDR3 reads TGTGCCAGCAGCTTGGGAACAGGGGGAGATCAGCCCCAGCATTTT.

This sequence joins TRBV9 and TRBJ2-4, with 11 bases lining up with TRBD1. V lost 2 bases, J lost 8 bases, and 3 bases stayed unmatched. CDR1 and CDR2 (germline): SGDLS, YYNGEE. CDR3 length: 14 residues. In DNA form, the CDR3 reads TGTGCCAGCAGCGTCCGGGACAGGGGGGACATTCAGTACTTC. Translating gives CASSVRDRGDIQYF.

This chain uses TRBV4-1 with TRBJ1-5; D unresolved. CDR3 length: 13 amino acids. Germline V gene data show CDR1 as MGHRA and CDR2 as YSYEKL. V was clipped by 0 bases and J by 5 bases, with 5 bases between them. DNA of the CDR3: TGCGCCAGCAGCCAAGATCAAGATCAGCCCCAGCATTTT. Residues: CASSQDQDQPQHF.

The chain combines TRBV2 with TRBJ1-5; no clear D. The CDR3 has 17 amino acids. Germline V gives CDR1 SNHLY, CDR2 FYNNEI. V was shortened by 6 bases and J by 0 bases, with 18 bases between the two germline ends. DNA of the CDR3: TGTGCCAGCAGCCACGATTGGGGTAGCAATAGCAATCAGCCCCAGCATTTT. The encoded protein is CASSHDWGSNSNQPQHF.

This chain uses TRBV5-6 with TRBJ1-2; 7 bases fit TRBD1. Looked up from germline, CDR1 is SGHDT and CDR2 is YYEEEE. The CDR3 is 14 residues long. With 4 bases clipped from V and 4 bases from J, the junction kept 7 bases outside the gene matches. The CDR3 DNA sequence: TGTGCCAGCAGCCCCGGACAGGATACCTATGGCTACACCTTC. Residues: CASSPGQDTYGYTF.

This clone has just a few counts. The chain employs TRBV7-2 and TRBJ1-6; unclear D gene. Trimming left V 2 bases short and J 9 bases short, with 17 bases between. Germline loops: CDR1 SGHTA, CDR2 FQGNSA. The length of the CDR3 is 16 residues. Here the CDR3 reads CASSLNSAKIGSPLHF. The DNA of the CDR3 is TGTGCCAGCAGCTTAAACTCAGCGAAGATCGGTTCACCCCTCCACTTT.

The rearrangement links TRBV24-1 to TRBJ1-1; D is unclear. The V gene's germline CDR1 is KGHDR and CDR2 SFDVKD. The length of the CDR3 is 16 residues. Trimming stripped 2 bases from V and 2 bases from J, with 14 bases between. This chain's CDR3 is CATSDSGKGINTEAFF. CDR3 in DNA: TGTGCCACCAGTGATTCCGGGAAAGGGATCAACACTGAAGCTTTCTTT.

The chain uses TRBV6-5 and TRBJ1-5; D unresolved. The V and J ends lost 8 bases and 4 bases respectively, with 18 bases between them. The germline CDR1 and CDR2 sequences are MNHEY and SVGAGI. This CDR3 spans 15 amino acids. The CDR3 DNA follows: TGTGCCAGCCGTCTACTACTCACAGATAATCAGCCCCAGCATTTT. Its translation is CASRLLLTDNQPQHF.

This sequence joins TRBV6-5 and TRBJ1-1, with D maybe TRBD1 (6 bases). There are 16 residues in the CDR3. Trimming took 2 bases from V and 0 from J, leaving 13 bases between them. Germline loops: CDR1 MNHEY, CDR2 SVGAGI. CDR3 coding DNA: TGTGCCAGCAGTTACCCGACAGGCTACATGAACACTGAAGCTTTCTTT. It yields the protein CASSYPTGYMNTEAFF.